There are a few counts of the clone carrying this T cell receptor beta chain. Antigen specificity is unknown. These data come from a study of blood T cells in healthy people across ages. Study-level background: Template switching picked up about one barcoded beta molecule for each two T cells.

V lost 4 bases, J lost 4 bases, and 5 bases stayed unmatched. Germline CDR1 and CDR2: MDHEN and SYDVKM. There are 14 residues in the CDR3. Together with a sample-barcoded 5' primer, a J-beta primer mix was included in a second PCR lasting about 7 to 12 cycles. Unique molecular identifiers of 12 random nucleotides labeled each cDNA. Each CDR3 protein gets one entry after TCRdb re-called the 5' RACE reads with MiXCR. Seen here are about 1.5 million distinct CDR3 sequences, 42% observed once, and the top ten hold 7.9%. Study results and caveats: Changes seen in expanded clonotypes were possibly confounded by donor CMV status left unknown.

This chain links TRBV28 with TRBJ2-3, with 7 bases fitting TRBD1. This receptor was taken from a woman aged 18-29 years in good health. Sequencing was done on a sample of blood. CDR3 nucleotide sequence: TGTGCCAGCAGTTCCCAGGGGGTGCCAGATACGCAGTATTTT. Its translation: CASSSQGVPDTQYF.